This TCR beta chain appears in the sequencing data of a study of graft-versus-host responses after intestinal transplantation. Study-level information: Grafts were multivisceral, liver-intestinal, or isolated intestinal.

This table comes from immunoSEQ multiplex PCR, and its TCRdb copy is limited to in-frame clones, with some not included. The sample lists 15,000 to 20,000 clones, around 33% seen once, with about 2% in the top ten. The specimen was alloreactive CD4+ T cells from a mixed lymphocyte reaction culture, collected before transplantation. The sample's subset: CFSE-low proliferating T cells sorted from approximately 6-day pre-transplant mixed lymphocyte reaction (GvH or HvG direction). The TCR sequence derives from a human patient who was an organ donor for intestinal transplantation.

CDR3 sequence: CASRLSGTYEQYF. Written as DNA, the CDR3 is TGTGCCAGCAGGCTGAGCGGGACCTACGAGCAGTACTTC. This chain uses TRBV11-2 with TRBJ2-7, with 7 bases lining up with TRBD2. There are 13 residues in the CDR3. Germline V gene data show CDR1 as SGHAT and CDR2 as FQNNGV. V was pared by 6 bases and J by 2 bases, with 4 bases of the junction left unmatched.